The following is a T cell receptor beta chain sequence with its context. Sequencing used immunoSEQ multiplex PCR; TCRdb keeps in-frame clones, though not all of them. The sample contains some 420,000 clones, 85% to 90% of which appear only once. Participants, about 18 to 100 years old, spanned fewer than 30 US areas. Two negative PCRs, clearance, or symptom resolution had been documented for recovered Cohort 3 donors. The data are from a study of blood T cell repertoires in COVID-19. Study overall: The samples span acute and convalescent COVID-19 from the United States, Italy and Spain. In each case, the material was cDNA or gDNA derived from T cells, B-cell-depleted T cells, or PBMCs.

The sequenced material came from PBMCs or T cells enriched from blood (not recorded which). The sequence was obtained from a man younger than 45 who had recovered from COVID-19.

The CDR3 loop is CASSTRDSKTQYF. CDR3 nucleotides: TGTGCCAGCAGCACGAGGGACTCTAAGACCCAGTACTTC. This rearrangement joins TRBV7-9 to TRBJ2-5; possibly TRBD2 for D (6 bases). This CDR3 region has 13 residues. Germline assignment: CDR1 SEHNR and CDR2 FQNEAQ (reference sequence). V was trimmed by 5 bases and J by 6 bases, leaving 13 bases between them.